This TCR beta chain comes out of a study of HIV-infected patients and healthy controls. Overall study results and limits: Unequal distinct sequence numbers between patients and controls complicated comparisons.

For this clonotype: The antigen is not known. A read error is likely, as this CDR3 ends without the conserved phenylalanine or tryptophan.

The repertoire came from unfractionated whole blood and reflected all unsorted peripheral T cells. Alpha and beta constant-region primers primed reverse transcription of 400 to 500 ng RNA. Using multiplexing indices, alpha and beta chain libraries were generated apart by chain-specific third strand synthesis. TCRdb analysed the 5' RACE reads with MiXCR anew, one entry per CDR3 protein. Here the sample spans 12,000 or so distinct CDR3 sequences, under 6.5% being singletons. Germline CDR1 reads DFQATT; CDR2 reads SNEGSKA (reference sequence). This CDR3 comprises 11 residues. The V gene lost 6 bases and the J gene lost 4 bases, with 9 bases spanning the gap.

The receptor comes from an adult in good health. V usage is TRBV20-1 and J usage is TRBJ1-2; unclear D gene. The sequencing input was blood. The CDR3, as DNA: TGCAGTGCAATACCGACCTATGGCTACACCCTC. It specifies CSAIPTYGYTL.